This entry is about one TCR beta chain. The specificity of this receptor is unknown. No qualities accompany the bases; no much larger clone lies one base away. The data derive from a study of T cell responses to AZD1222 COVID-19 vaccine (dated by TCRdb to the early 2020s). General notes on the study: A total of approximately 230 trial participants underwent TCR sequencing, of whom roughly 210 received two doses of AZD1222 and some 26 received two doses of the MenACWY control vaccine. Enrollment into the trials was organized by age into subgroups of 18-55, 56-69 and 70-plus years, and those subgroups contained roughly 150, 30 and 60 TCR-sequenced participants, respectively. Broad study findings and their caveats: The whole spike protein was spanned by vaccine-associated CD4 TCRs, and dominant responses were seen in regions 160-218 and 743-854. Participants were mostly white British, with more females than males. The authors suggested clonal diversity may have been underestimated. Reportedly, close to half of the unique spike-specific TCRs recognized epitopes lying outside the regions that are mutated in the B.1.351 and B.1.1.7 variants. No day 14 peak-response samples were available, so repertoires were characterized only after the peak T cell response. Conclusions about previously exposed vaccinees are limited, since just 6 or 7 AZD1222 recipients were seropositive for SARS-CoV-2 at baseline. A significant rise in spike-specific TCR breadth and depth was observed after two AZD1222 doses relative to day 0 and relative to MenACWY recipients. The 56-69-year group was small, and its depth increase did not reach significance, likely because of low power.

The CDR3 numbers 13 residues from cysteine through phenylalanine. Here the CDR3 DNA is all that survives: 39 bases in frame from base 1. The junction shows trimming of 6 bases on V and 4 bases on J, plus 12 bases between the germline ends. The CDR3 regions of human TCRbeta chains were analyzed by immunosequencing. On the authors' methods: Repertoire TCRs were matched against a reference library of SARS-CoV-2-specific TCRs generated with the MIRA antigen-specificity platform. Breadth was defined as the fraction of unique TCRs that were SARS-CoV-2-associated. Depth was defined as the fraction of total T cells that were SARS-CoV-2-associated. Each spike-specific TCR was assigned to its reactive spike region and to a CD4 or CD8 class using the MIRA data. Log10-transformed breadth and depth values were compared by one-way ANOVA with Sidak's multiple comparisons tests. The immuneACCESS repertoire file appears here via TCRdb, limited to in-frame rearrangements. These files lack a portion of the clones; in checked studies, under half of the deficit traces to unresolved V genes, and the cause of the others is not known. That table is the source of V, J and clone size, and D and trimming were worked out from the DNA. The sample table holds around 160,000 clones, of which 80% to 95% were seen once. The ten largest clones represent less than 3.5% of the sample.

The time point label, read with the paper, signifies: baseline before first vaccination. The intended sense of this specimen's treatment or condition label: meningococcal conjugate vaccine given as trial control. The vaccinee samples were drawn from two UK trials, COV001 and COV002, one of which was a single-blind randomized controlled phase 2/3 trial testing AZD1222 (ChAdOx1 nCoV-19) in healthy adults. For TCRbeta chain sequencing, PBMC samples were collected from trial participants at day 0 and at day 28 after the second dose. Recombination linked TRBV12-3 or TRBV12-4 to TRBJ1-2; a weak D assignment points to TRBD1 (5 bases agree). The sample was peripheral blood, taken on day 0 of MenACWY control vaccination. This clonotype was sampled from an adult in good health. The CDR3 here reads CASSPRGGYGYTF. The nucleotide sequence is TGTGCCAGCAGCCCCCGGGGGGGCTATGGCTACACCTTC.